Listed below are T cell receptor beta chains from one sample, sequenced in a study of OX40 agonist ivuxolimab in advanced cancers. Only in-frame clones appear in the TCRdb table, and some are missing; sequencing was by immunoSEQ multiplex PCR. Here the sample spans some 61,000 clones, roughly 80% being singletons. Sequencing used CD4+ or CD8+ T cells sorted from blood, obtained in a trial of the OX40 agonist ivuxolimab. These receptors all come from an adult with an advanced solid tumor such as melanoma, head and neck, liver or kidney cancer. Each CDR3 is given with its conserved first and last residue. The order of the fields is D gene, V gene, J gene, CDR3 length, clone size, CDR3 DNA, CDR3 protein. The D gene is left open where the match is weak. Size is omitted from some rows. Given values are once, few, many or a class for expanded clones.

>.|TRBV19|TRBJ1-3|14|.
TGTGCCAGTAGTATTTTCGGGGCAGGAAACACCATATATTTT
CASSIFGAGNTIYF
>.|TRBV19|TRBJ1-1|13|few
TGTGCCAGTAGTCAGCAGTCGAACACTGAAGCTTTCTTT
CASSQQSNTEAFF
>.|TRBV4-1|TRBJ1-1|15|.
TGCGCCAGCAGCCCAATGCAGATAGAAGGAACTGAAGCTTTCTTT
CASSPMQIEGTEAFF
>TRBD1|TRBV19|TRBJ1-5|15|.
TGTGCCAGTAGTCACCAGGGGGCAAGCAATCAGCCCCAGCATTTT
CASSHQGASNQPQHF
>TRBD1|TRBV30|TRBJ2-7|16|.
TGTGCCTGGAGTTCGGACAGGGGTTTCCCCATCTACGAGCAGTACTTC
CAWSSDRGFPIYEQYF
>.|TRBV7-2|TRBJ1-3|15|.
TGTGCCAGCAGCCCGGAATTCTTCTCTGGAAACACCATATATTTT
CASSPEFFSGNTIYF
>TRBD1|TRBV2|TRBJ1-2|14|once
TGTGCCAGCAGTGTAGACAGGGGTGGCTATGGCTACACCTTC
CASSVDRGGYGYTF
>TRBD1|TRBV5-1|TRBJ2-3|15|.
TGCGCCAGCAGCTTGGGGACAGGGTGGGCAGATACGCAGTATTTT
CASSLGTGWADTQYF
>TRBD2|TRBV9|TRBJ2-5|17|.
TGTGCCAGCAGCGTATCGGGACTAGCGGGAGGGTGGGAGACCCAGTACTTC
CASSVSGLAGGWETQYF
>.|TRBV6-5|TRBJ1-5|16|.
TGTGCCAGCAGTTACTCGAGGTGGGGGAACAATCAGCCCCAGCATTTT
CASSYSRWGNNQPQHF
>.|TRBV10-1|TRBJ2-5|14|.
TGCGCCAGCAGTGAGACGAGAGTCCAAGAGACCCAGTACTTC
CASSETRVQETQYF
>.|TRBV15|TRBJ1-4|16|once
TGTGCCACCAGCAGAGTGATGAGTTCCCTTAATGAAAAACTGTTTTTT
CATSRVMSSLNEKLFF
>.|TRBV7-6|TRBJ2-5|11|.
TGTGCCAGCAGCCTCCAAGAGACCCAGTACTTC
CASSLQETQYF
>TRBD2|TRBV11-1|TRBJ2-5|15|.
TGTGCCAGCAGCTTAGAAGTGCGTCTAGCGGGAGCCCAGTACTTC
CASSLEVRLAGAQYF
>TRBD2|TRBV7-3|TRBJ2-2|15|.
TGTGCCAGCAGCCCCCGGGGGGATAGTGCCGGGGAGCTGTTTTTT
CASSPRGDSAGELFF
>TRBD1|TRBV6-5|TRBJ1-4|14|.
TGTGCCAGCAGCCAACAGGGGGCTAATGAAAAACTGTTTTTT
CASSQQGANEKLFF
>.|TRBV18|TRBJ1-1|15|.
TGTGCCAGCTCACCAGAATCAAACATGAACACTGAAGCTTTCTTT
CASSPESNMNTEAFF
>.|TRBV30|TRBJ2-7|13|.
TGTGCCTGGAGTGTGAAGGGGGGGTACGAGCAGTACTTC
CAWSVKGGYEQYF
>.|TRBV11-2|TRBJ2-1|11|.
TGTGCCAGCAGCTTTTTCAATGAGCAGTTCTTC
CASSFFNEQFF
>TRBD1|TRBV6-5|TRBJ1-1|14|.
TGTGCCAGCAGTCCCCGGGACAGGGCACCCGAAGCTTTCTTT
CASSPRDRAPEAFF
>.|TRBV5-1|TRBJ2-1|14|.
TGCGCCAGCAGCTTGGGGCAGGTCGACAATGAGCAGTTCTTC
CASSLGQVDNEQFF
>.|TRBV7-2|TRBJ2-1|15|few
TGTGCCAGCAGCTTTGACATAACCTCCTACAATGAGCAGTTCTTC
CASSFDITSYNEQFF
>TRBD2|TRBV6-5|TRBJ2-7|15|.
TGTGCCAGCAGTCCGCTAGCGGGGGGGCCAAACGAGCAGTACTTC
CASSPLAGGPNEQYF
>.|TRBV27|TRBJ1-4|16|.
TGTGCCAGCAGTTACGCGGGGGGGCTAACTAATGAAAAACTGTTTTTT
CASSYAGGLTNEKLFF
>.|TRBV6-1|TRBJ1-1|15|.
TGTGCCAGCAGTGAAGGGGTAAGGTGGCCATTTGAAGCTTTCTTT
CASSEGVRWPFEAFF
>TRBD2|TRBV7-9|TRBJ2-5|14|.
TGTGCCAGCAGCTCGATGGGACTAGCGGAGACCCAGTACTTC
CASSSMGLAETQYF
>TRBD2|TRBV5-1|TRBJ2-2|16|.
TGCGCCAGCAGCCTACTAGCGGGGGCGAACACCGGGGAGCTGTTTTTT
CASSLLAGANTGELFF
>.|TRBV7-8|TRBJ2-1|14|few
TGTGCCAGCAGCTTAATGCTAGCGAACAATGAGCAGTTCTTC
CASSLMLANNEQFF
>.|TRBV7-9|TRBJ1-1|13|.
TGTGCCAGCAGTGGAGGGTTTTTTACTGAAGCTTTCTTT
CASSGGFFTEAFF
>.|TRBV4-1|TRBJ2-3|16|.
TGCGCCAGCAGCCTAGTTATAGGGGGGAGTCTGGATACGCAGTATTTT
CASSLVIGGSLDTQYF
>.|TRBV5-8|TRBJ2-1|18|.
TGTGCCAGCAGCTTGGCCGGAGGGTCTTTGGGAAATTACAATGAGCAGTTCTTC
CASSLAGGSLGNYNEQFF
>TRBD2|TRBV10-1|TRBJ2-2|14|.
TGCGCCAGCAAAAGCGGGGGGAACACCGGGGAGCTGTTTTTT
CASKSGGNTGELFF
>TRBD2|TRBV5-4|TRBJ2-1|14|.
TGTGCCAGCAGCTTGGGAGTAGCGGGGGGGGAGCAGTTCTTC
CASSLGVAGGEQFF
>TRBD2|TRBV11-2|TRBJ2-7|13|.
TGTGCCAGCAGCTCAAGCGGGGGTTACGAGCAGTACTTC
CASSSSGGYEQYF
>.|TRBV28|TRBJ1-5|17|.
TGTGCCAGCAGTTCCCCCTGGGGAGAATATAGCAATCAGCCCCAGCATTTT
CASSSPWGEYSNQPQHF
>TRBD1|TRBV28|TRBJ2-7|15|.
TGTGCCAGCAGTTCCTCCGGGACAGACAGCGACGAGCAGTACTTC
CASSSSGTDSDEQYF
>.|TRBV6-1|TRBJ2-1|14|few
TGTGCCAGCAGTTTAGGGACATTATCTCGGGCGGAGTTCTTC
CASSLGTLSRAEFF
>TRBD2|TRBV19|TRBJ2-7|19|.
TGTGCCAGTACCGCGAGTGGGACTAGCGGGGGAGCTCGCCGGTACGAGCAGTACTTC
CASTASGTSGGARRYEQYF
>.|TRBV6-1|TRBJ1-5|14|.
TGTGCCAGCAGTGAGCTTGCAGGGGACCAGCCCCAGCATTTT
CASSELAGDQPQHF
>.|TRBV6-1|TRBJ2-1|18|.
TGTGCCAGCAGTGAAAAGGGAAACAGGGTTATCTACTACAATGAGCAGTTCTTC
CASSEKGNRVIYYNEQFF
>.|TRBV7-9|TRBJ2-5|15|.
TGTGCCAGCAGCCCCACCTGGCTAGCCCAAGAGACCCAGTACTTC
CASSPTWLAQETQYF
>TRBD2|TRBV6-5|TRBJ2-2|16|once
TGTGCCAGCAGTTACGTTTTTCGGCTAGCGGCCGGGGAGCTGTTTTTT
CASSYVFRLAAGELFF
>.|TRBV19|TRBJ1-5|15|few
TGTGCCAGTAGTATATCCAAGGGGAGCAATCAGCCCCAGCATTTT
CASSISKGSNQPQHF
>.|TRBV5-5|TRBJ1-4|14|.
TGTGCCAGCAGCTTAGGCCACCTTAATGAAAAACTGTTTTTT
CASSLGHLNEKLFF
>.|TRBV28|TRBJ2-7|13|.
TGTGCCAGCACCCTTGCCAGGGGCTACGAGCAGTACTTC
CASTLARGYEQYF
>.|TRBV6-1|TRBJ1-3|15|.
TGTGCCAGCGCAACGGGACGGGCCTCTGGAAACACCATATATTTT
CASATGRASGNTIYF
>.|TRBV7-6|TRBJ2-5|15|.
TGTGCCAGCAGCTCAATCCGGGCGACCCGGGAGACCCAGTACTTC
CASSSIRATRETQYF
>TRBD2|TRBV2|TRBJ2-2|16|.
TGTGCCAGCAGCGGGACTAGCGGGAGCGGGACCGGGGAGCTGTTTTTT
CASSGTSGSGTGELFF
>TRBD2|TRBV2|TRBJ2-1|15|.
TGTGCCAGCAGTGAAGAGGGACTAAACTACAATGAGCAGTTCTTC
CASSEEGLNYNEQFF
>.|TRBV6-5|TRBJ2-7|14|.
TGTGCCAGCAGTCCGCGTGACAGTCCAGGCGAGCAGTACTTC
CASSPRDSPGEQYF
>.|TRBV6-1|TRBJ2-7|12|few
TGTGCCAGCAGTGACATGCCCTTTGAGCAGTACTTC
CASSDMPFEQYF
>.|TRBV21-1|TRBJ1-1|14|.
TGTGCCAGCAGCAAAGAGGGGGCCCGCACTGAAGCTTTCTTT
CASSKEGARTEAFF
>.|TRBV2|TRBJ1-6|15|.
TGTGCCAGCAGTATCACGGGCTCCTATAATTCACCCCTCCACTTT
CASSITGSYNSPLHF
>.|TRBV28|TRBJ2-7|12|.
TGTGCCAGCAGTTTGTTGGGATACGAGCAGTACTTC
CASSLLGYEQYF
>.|TRBV6-1|TRBJ1-4|14|many
TGTGCCAGCAGTGGGGGGGGCCTAAGGGAAAAACTGTTTTTT
CASSGGGLREKLFF